This T cell receptor (beta chain) is drawn from a study of CD8+ T cells in alopecia areata. Study-level background: For treated patients, severity scores reflected the percentage of scalp area affected.

V shed 3 bases and J 4 bases; nucleotides not matched to a gene: 11. The germline V gene encodes CDR1 SNHLY and CDR2 FYNNEI. This CDR3 has 17 residues. Extracted RNA was reverse transcribed, and the resulting cDNA served as sequencing template. Profiled with immunoSEQ multiplex PCR; TCRdb holds only in-frame clones, not every one. The sample lists about 180,000 clones, approximately 50% occurring once. Treatment here: oral pan-JAK inhibitor, 5-10 mg twice daily. V is TRBV2 and J is TRBJ2-2, with 7 bases fitting TRBD1. The source was CD8+ T cells sorted from blood, collected around week 52, from a patient treated with tofacitinib. The TCR sequence derives from a human donor with alopecia areata. Written as DNA, the CDR3 is TGTGCCAGCAGTGACCCCCACGACAGGGTGGCCACCGGGGAGCTGTTTTTT. Translated, it gives CASSDPHDRVATGELFF. The full variable domain, with the rest looked up from reference TRBV2 and TRBJ2-2, is EPEVTQTPSHQVTQMGQEVILRCVPISNHLYFYWYRQILGQKVEFLVSFYNNEISEKSEIFDDQFSVERPDGSNFTLKIRSTKLEDSAMYFCASSDPHDRVATGELFFGEGSRLTVL.